This T cell receptor (beta chain) stems from a study of T cell changes during pregnancy in multiple sclerosis. CDR3 length equals 14 residues. Germline V gene sequence: CDR1 SGHTA, CDR2 FQGTGA. The V gene lost 2 bases and the J gene lost 10 bases, with 12 bases spanning the gap. Some clones are missing from TCRdb's copy, which holds only in-frame ones; the method was immunoSEQ multiplex PCR. The table records tens of thousands of clones, 90% to 95% of them present only once. This chain uses TRBV7-3 with TRBJ1-6; D gene unclear. The clonotype comes from a female donor with multiple sclerosis, enrolled in a pregnancy study. Sequences were derived from peripheral blood, sampled in the first trimester of pregnancy. The CDR3 is CASSLLGMSSPLHF. The CDR3 DNA sequence: TGTGCCAGCAGCTTATTGGGCATGTCCTCACCCCTCCACTTT.